This is a list of T cell receptor beta chains from one sample in a study of T cell responses to AZD1222 COVID-19 vaccine. Clones were read by immunoSEQ multiplex PCR, and TCRdb kept only the in-frame ones, dropping some. This sample yields 110,000 to 150,000 clones, of which about 90% are seen a single time; more than 5.5% belongs to the top ten. Sequencing used peripheral blood, obtained on day 0 of AZD1222 vaccination. The origin of the receptors is an adult in good health. Both conserved end residues are part of each CDR3. The order of the fields is clone size, J gene, V gene, CDR3 length, D gene, CDR3 DNA, CDR3 protein. The D gene is left open where the match is weak. The listing skips clone size in some rows; elsewhere it reads once, few, many or a size class.

NA	TRBJ1-1	TRBV3-1/TRBV3-2	14	TRBD1	TGTGCCAGCAGCTCCGGGACAGGGGCCACTGAAGCTTTCTTT	CASSSGTGATEAFF
NA	TRBJ2-3	TRBV19	16	NA	TGTGCCAGTAGTATAGGCCCGGGACCGGTGACAGATACGCAGTATTTT	CASSIGPGPVTDTQYF
NA	TRBJ2-7	TRBV27	13	NA	TGTGCCAGCAGTTTGAACCCGACCTACGAGCAGTACTTC	CASSLNPTYEQYF
NA	TRBJ1-2	TRBV30	14	NA	TGTGCCTGGAGTGCCAACACCGGGACCTATGGCTACACCTTC	CAWSANTGTYGYTF
NA	TRBJ2-2	TRBV7-9	18	NA	TGTGCCAGCAGCCGCCCGACTAGCGACCAGGGGGGCACCGGGGAGCTGTTTTTT	CASSRPTSDQGGTGELFF
NA	TRBJ2-1	TRBV2	19	TRBD2	TGTGCCAGCAGTGAAAGTCTAGCGGGAGGCCCGAGCTCCTACAATGAGCAGTTCTTC	CASSESLAGGPSSYNEQFF
NA	TRBJ2-1	TRBV13	17	NA	TGTGCCAGCAGCTCCGCGGGACTGCCCTATTCCTACAATGAGCAGTTCTTC	CASSSAGLPYSYNEQFF
once	TRBJ1-2	TRBV5-1	14	NA	TGCGCCAGCAGCTCCGGACCGGCGGACTATGGCTACACCTTC	CASSSGPADYGYTF
NA	TRBJ2-2	TRBV7-3	12	NA	TGTGCCAGCAGCTTCTCTCCCGGGGAGCTGTTTTTT	CASSFSPGELFF
NA	TRBJ1-2	TRBV2	13	TRBD1	TGTGCCAGCAGTGGGACAGGGGACTATGGCTACACCTTC	CASSGTGDYGYTF
NA	TRBJ2-7	TRBV5-1	12	NA	TGCGCCAGCTCCCCATCCTCCTACGAGCAGTACTTC	CASSPSSYEQYF
NA	TRBJ1-1	TRBV4-1	13	NA	TGCGCCAGCAGCCGAGGACAGACTACTGAAGCTTTCTTT	CASSRGQTTEAFF
once	TRBJ2-7	TRBV7-3	17	TRBD2	TGTGCCAGCAGCTTAGGTTTTGGTCGGCGGGAGGGATCTAAGCAGTACTTC	CASSLGFGRREGSKQYF
NA	TRBJ1-1	TRBV27	15	NA	TGTGCCAGCATGACCTCCGTCAGGGTCAACACTGAAGCTTTCTTT	CASMTSVRVNTEAFF
NA	TRBJ2-5	TRBV7-2	15	NA	TGTGCCAGCAGCTTAGGAACTGAGTACCAAGAGACCCAGTACTTC	CASSLGTEYQETQYF
NA	TRBJ1-4	TRBV7-9	14	NA	TGTGCCAGCAGCCACAGGGTAACTAATGAAAAACTGTTTTTT	CASSHRVTNEKLFF
NA	TRBJ1-1	TRBV15	14	NA	TGTGCCACCGGAGTACAGGGATGGGGGACTGAAGCTTTCTTT	CATGVQGWGTEAFF
NA	TRBJ1-3	TRBV30	14	NA	TGTGCCTGGAGTGTGGGTTTCTCTGGAAACACCATATATTTT	CAWSVGFSGNTIYF
NA	TRBJ1-1	TRBV27	14	TRBD1	TGTGCCAGCAGTTACGCCGGGACAGGGTCTGAAGCTTTCTTT	CASSYAGTGSEAFF
NA	TRBJ2-7	TRBV6-5	15	TRBD1	TGTGCCAGCAGTTCAGGGGGCTTAAGCTCCTACGAGCAGTACTTC	CASSSGGLSSYEQYF
NA	TRBJ2-7	TRBV6-6	15	NA	TGTGCCAGCAGTTACCTGGGACACAGCCCCTACGAGCAGTACTTC	CASSYLGHSPYEQYF
once	TRBJ1-1	TRBV21-1	12	NA	TGTGCCAGCAGCAAAGGGAACACTGAAGCTTTCTTT	CASSKGNTEAFF
NA	TRBJ1-4	TRBV5-6	16	TRBD1	TGTGCCAGCAGCCCCGCCCGACAGGGCGGGGGTGAAAAACTGTTTTTT	CASSPARQGGGEKLFF
NA	TRBJ2-1	TRBV12-3/TRBV12-4	10	NA	TGTGCCAGCAGTTTCAGGCGGCAGTTCTTC	CASSFRRQFF
NA	TRBJ2-7	TRBV4-3	15	NA	TGCGCCAGCAGCCAAGATTCACTATCAGCCTACGAGCAGTACTTC	CASSQDSLSAYEQYF
NA	TRBJ1-4	TRBV4-3	15	TRBD1	TGCGCCAGCAGCCATTCAGGGGGCCGGGATGAAAAACTGTTTTTT	CASSHSGGRDEKLFF